Included here is one T cell receptor beta chain sequence, with context. Its target is not known. V was clipped by 1 base and J by 7 bases; unmatched bases: 3. The V gene's germline CDR1 is SNHLY and CDR2 FYNNEI. This CDR3 contains 15 residues. RNA transcripts served as the template for amplifying TCR beta CDR3 regions. In the first-round RT-PCR of the TCR CDR3, the HTBI primer set was used. TCRdb itself ran the multiplex PCR reads through MiXCR, one entry per CDR3 protein. The table lists roughly 570,000 distinct CDR3 sequences, roughly 50% of them singletons. These data are taken from a study of T cells in Graves' hyperthyroidism and ophthalmopathy. General study results and limits: Ophthalmopathy was model-predicted a median about six months pre-onset.

The chain joins TRBV2 to TRBJ2-1; 11 bases agree with TRBD2. This clonotype was obtained from a woman in her late teens or twenties with Graves' hyperthyroidism. Input material: peripheral blood or thyroid tissue (not recorded which). The CDR3 bases are TGTGCCAGCAGTGAAGGGTTAGCGGGAGGGAATGAGCAGTTCTTC. It codes for CASSEGLAGGNEQFF.